What follows is one TCR beta chain and its context. Antigen specificity is unknown. With 60 Vbeta and 13 Jbeta primers, the PCR was carried out. Repertoires were generated with immunoSEQ multiplex PCR, while TCRdb's copy carries only in-frame clones and drops some. The sample yields around 170,000 clones, approximately 85% seen once. The record originates from a study of cytomegalovirus exposure and HLA in healthy donors. Findings of the study overall: In an earlier analysis, about 90% or about 30%: the productive usage of most TCR beta V segments. The authors assumed roughly uniform sequencing depth across donors for presence/absence analyses. Cytomegalovirus association was assigned to under 200 TCR beta chains. Several of the most significant clusters were apparently associated with common viral pathogens in a later analysis.

Per the germline V gene, CDR1 is SGHAT and CDR2 is FQNNGV. V dropped 4 bases and J dropped 2 bases, with 15 bases sitting between them. The CDR3 has 15 residues. The sample consisted of PBMCs. This TCR came from a young woman in good health and CMV-seronegative. The V call is TRBV11-2, the J call TRBJ2-7; D is possibly TRBD1 (5 bases). The DNA for the CDR3 is TGTGCCAGCAGCTCTATAAGGGGAACACCCTACGAGCAGTACTTC. It encodes CASSSIRGTPYEQYF. Full variable domain (outside the CDR3, taken from reference TRBV11-2 and TRBJ2-7): EAGVAQSPRYKIIEKRQSVAFWCNPISGHATLYWYQQILGQGPKLLIQFQNNGVVDDSQLPKDRFSAERLKGVDSTLKIQPAKLEDSAVYLCASSSIRGTPYEQYFGPGTRLTVT.